This is a list of T cell receptor beta chains from one sample in a study of cytomegalovirus exposure and HLA in healthy donors. Profiled with immunoSEQ multiplex PCR; TCRdb holds only in-frame clones, not every one. The sample holds roughly 120,000 clones, 70% to 85% seen once. Sequencing was performed on PBMCs. The receptors come from a man in his fifties in good health and CMV-seropositive. CDR3s include the opening cysteine and the closing phenylalanine or tryptophan. The order of the fields is J gene, clone size, V gene, D gene, CDR3 DNA, CDR3 protein. A D gene is named only where the DNA matches it firmly. Rows give clone size only sometimes, using once, few, many, or a class for an expanded clone.

j_call: TRBJ2-1; clone_size: .; v_call: TRBV5-1; d_call: .; cdr3_nt: TGCGCCAGCAGCTGGGGGGGGGCCAATGAGCAGTTCTTC; cdr3_aa: CASSWGGANEQFF
j_call: TRBJ1-1; clone_size: once; v_call: TRBV28; d_call: TRBD1; cdr3_nt: TGTGCCAGCAGTTCGACAGGGGTGAACACTGAAGCTTTCTTT; cdr3_aa: CASSSTGVNTEAFF
j_call: TRBJ1-2; clone_size: .; v_call: TRBV27; d_call: TRBD1; cdr3_nt: TGTGCCAGCAGTCGGACAGGAACTTATGGCTACACCTTC; cdr3_aa: CASSRTGTYGYTF
j_call: TRBJ2-7; clone_size: .; v_call: TRBV18; d_call: TRBD1; cdr3_nt: TGTGCCAGCTCACCCATAGTGGCCTCAGGGGGATACTACGAGCAGTACTTC; cdr3_aa: CASSPIVASGGYYEQYF
j_call: TRBJ2-5; clone_size: .; v_call: TRBV6-4; d_call: TRBD2; cdr3_nt: TGTGCCAGCAGTGTCGGGGCTAGCGGGAGGGCGGGGCAAGAGACCCAGTACTTC; cdr3_aa: CASSVGASGRAGQETQYF
j_call: TRBJ1-2; clone_size: .; v_call: TRBV6-1; d_call: .; cdr3_nt: TGTGCCAGCAGTGCGACCGAAGCGGGCGGCTACACCTTC; cdr3_aa: CASSATEAGGYTF
j_call: TRBJ2-5; clone_size: .; v_call: TRBV5-4; d_call: TRBD2; cdr3_nt: TGTGCCAGCAGCCCAGCGGGAGGGGAGACCCAGTACTTC; cdr3_aa: CASSPAGGETQYF
j_call: TRBJ2-7; clone_size: .; v_call: TRBV19; d_call: .; cdr3_nt: TGTGCCAGTCAACAGGGCTACGAGCAGTACTTC; cdr3_aa: CASQQGYEQYF
j_call: TRBJ2-3; clone_size: .; v_call: TRBV7-9; d_call: .; cdr3_nt: TGTGCCAGCAGCGACTTGGGTTTGGACACAGATACGCAGTATTTT; cdr3_aa: CASSDLGLDTDTQYF
j_call: TRBJ2-5; clone_size: .; v_call: TRBV19; d_call: .; cdr3_nt: TGTGCCAGTAGTGATCTCAAATCGGGGTTCCAAGAGACCCAGTACTTC; cdr3_aa: CASSDLKSGFQETQYF
j_call: TRBJ1-4; clone_size: .; v_call: TRBV28; d_call: .; cdr3_nt: TGTGCCAGCAGTTTCGGCCGGACTCAGGGGGAAAAACTGTTTTTT; cdr3_aa: CASSFGRTQGEKLFF
j_call: TRBJ1-6; clone_size: few; v_call: TRBV4-1; d_call: .; cdr3_nt: TGCGCCAGCAGCCAAGAGCCAGGGGATTGGTCCTATAATTCACCCCTCCACTTT; cdr3_aa: CASSQEPGDWSYNSPLHF
j_call: TRBJ2-7; clone_size: .; v_call: TRBV25-1; d_call: .; cdr3_nt: TGTGCCAGCAGTGGGGGACATGGAGCCTACGAGCAGTACTTC; cdr3_aa: CASSGGHGAYEQYF
j_call: TRBJ1-2; clone_size: .; v_call: TRBV11-2; d_call: TRBD1; cdr3_nt: TGTGCCAGCAGCTCCCAGGGGGCCTATGGCTACACCTTC; cdr3_aa: CASSSQGAYGYTF
j_call: TRBJ1-4; clone_size: .; v_call: TRBV6-1; d_call: TRBD1; cdr3_nt: TGTGCCAGCAGTGGGGTTATGGGACAGGGTAATGAAAAACTGTTTTTT; cdr3_aa: CASSGVMGQGNEKLFF
j_call: TRBJ1-1; clone_size: .; v_call: TRBV5-1; d_call: .; cdr3_nt: TGCGCCAGCAGCCCGGGACAAGGCACTGAAGCTTTCTTT; cdr3_aa: CASSPGQGTEAFF
j_call: TRBJ2-1; clone_size: .; v_call: TRBV7-9; d_call: TRBD2; cdr3_nt: TGTGCCAGCAGCTATCCGGGGGGCGGACTAGCGGGAGATGAGCAGTTCTTC; cdr3_aa: CASSYPGGGLAGDEQFF
j_call: TRBJ1-6; clone_size: .; v_call: TRBV4-1; d_call: .; cdr3_nt: TGCGCCAGCAGCCACCCAAGGGAGGGGTCGAATTCACCCCTCCACTTT; cdr3_aa: CASSHPREGSNSPLHF
j_call: TRBJ1-6; clone_size: once; v_call: TRBV5-1; d_call: .; cdr3_nt: TGCGCCAGCAGCCCGGGGGGGCAGGGTTCACCCCTCCACTTT; cdr3_aa: CASSPGGQGSPLHF
j_call: TRBJ2-3; clone_size: few; v_call: TRBV6-6; d_call: .; cdr3_nt: TGTGCCAGCAGTTACTCTGGAGGGTCGCGCGATACGCAGTATTTT; cdr3_aa: CASSYSGGSRDTQYF
j_call: TRBJ2-1; clone_size: many; v_call: TRBV4-1; d_call: TRBD2; cdr3_nt: TGCGCCAGCAGCCAACGCCTCTCTAGCGGGGGCCCCTCCTACAATGAGCAGTTCTTC; cdr3_aa: CASSQRLSSGGPSYNEQFF
j_call: TRBJ2-1; clone_size: few; v_call: TRBV27; d_call: .; cdr3_nt: TGTGCCAGCAGTTTATCCACAGTACCCTACAATGAGCAGTTCTTC; cdr3_aa: CASSLSTVPYNEQFF
j_call: TRBJ1-5; clone_size: .; v_call: TRBV4-1; d_call: .; cdr3_nt: TGCGCCAGCAGCCAAGATCACGGTAATCAGCCCCAGCATTTT; cdr3_aa: CASSQDHGNQPQHF
j_call: TRBJ1-1; clone_size: .; v_call: TRBV6-6; d_call: .; cdr3_nt: TGTGCCAGCAGTTACCTCGGGCGCGGGGACACTGAAGCTTTCTTT; cdr3_aa: CASSYLGRGDTEAFF
j_call: TRBJ2-7; clone_size: .; v_call: TRBV2; d_call: TRBD1; cdr3_nt: TGTGCCAGCAGTGTTTGGACAGGGAACTACGAGCAGTACTTC; cdr3_aa: CASSVWTGNYEQYF
j_call: TRBJ2-1; clone_size: .; v_call: TRBV6-1; d_call: TRBD2; cdr3_nt: TGTGCCAGCAGTCCCGGGACTAGCGGGGGAAATGAGCAGTTCTTC; cdr3_aa: CASSPGTSGGNEQFF
j_call: TRBJ1-6; clone_size: .; v_call: TRBV19; d_call: TRBD1; cdr3_nt: TGTGCCAGTAGGAGACAGGGGTATAATTCACCCCTCCACTTT; cdr3_aa: CASRRQGYNSPLHF
j_call: TRBJ2-7; clone_size: .; v_call: TRBV7-6; d_call: .; cdr3_nt: TGTGCCAGCAGCTTAGCGGTGACAGGAGCCTACGAGCAGTACTTC; cdr3_aa: CASSLAVTGAYEQYF